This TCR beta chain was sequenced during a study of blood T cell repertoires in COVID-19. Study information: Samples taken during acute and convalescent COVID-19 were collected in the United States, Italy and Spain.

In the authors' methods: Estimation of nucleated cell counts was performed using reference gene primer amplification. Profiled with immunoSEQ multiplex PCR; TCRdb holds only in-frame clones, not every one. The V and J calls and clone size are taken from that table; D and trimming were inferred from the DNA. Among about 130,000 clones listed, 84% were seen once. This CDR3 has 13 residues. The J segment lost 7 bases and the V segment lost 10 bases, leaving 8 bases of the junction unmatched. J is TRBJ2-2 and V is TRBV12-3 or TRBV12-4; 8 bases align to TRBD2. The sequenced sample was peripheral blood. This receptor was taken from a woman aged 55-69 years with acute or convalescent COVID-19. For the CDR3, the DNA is TGTGCCATCCTCCGGGGGGGCGTCGGGGAGCTGTTTTTT. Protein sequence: CAILRGGVGELFF.